These 27 T cell receptor beta chains share one sample of origin, sequenced in a study of early stage breast cancer tumors. The assay was immunoSEQ multiplex PCR, and TCRdb's table has in-frame clones only and misses some. The sample records several thousand clones, over 60% being singletons. The sequencing input was breast tumor tissue. The receptor source for this set is a person between 50 and 60 years old with breast cancer.

This clone was counted only a few times. This rearrangement joins TRBV4-1 to TRBJ1-1, with unresolved D. Germline V gives CDR1 MGHRA, CDR2 YSYEKL. Between the trimmed V and J ends, which lost 3 bases and 0 bases, there was a span of 8 bases. The CDR3 runs to 14 residues. Here the CDR3 reads CASSHESLNTEAFF. Here the CDR3 DNA reads TGCGCCAGCAGCCACGAGAGTTTGAACACTGAAGCTTTCTTT.

The gene calls are TRBV7-2 and TRBJ2-6; D possibly uses TRBD1 or TRBD2 (7 bases each). In germline, CDR1 is SGHTA, CDR2 FQGNSA. This CDR3 is built from 17 residues. V was trimmed by 2 bases and J by 2 bases, leaving 13 bases between them. In nucleotides, the CDR3 is TGTGCCAGCAGCTTAATGTCAGGGGGGGCTGGGGCCAACGTCCTGACTTTC. It yields the protein CASSLMSGGAGANVLTF.

The table lists this clone with a count of one. The chain's CDR3 is CSVASRLAGEQFF. DNA of the CDR3: TGCAGCGTGGCCAGCCGGCTAGCGGGGGAGCAGTTCTTC. The chain combines TRBV29-1 with TRBJ2-1; 9 bases are shared with TRBD2. J lost 10 bases, V lost 6 bases, and 10 bases had no gene match. Germline V gene sequence: CDR1 SQVTM, CDR2 ANQGSEA. The CDR3 sequence is 13 residues long.

CDR3 region: CASSGVGRTDTQYF. The CDR3, as DNA: TGCGCCAGCAGTGGTGTGGGACGCACAGATACGCAGTATTTT. This sequence joins TRBV10-2 and TRBJ2-3; either TRBD1 or TRBD2 may supply D (5 bases each). Trimming shortened V by 4 bases and J by 1 base, and 9 bases separated the two germline ends. The length of the CDR3 is 14 residues. Germline-derived CDR1 and CDR2 are WSHSY and SAAADI.

The V and J genes are TRBV6-4 and TRBJ2-7; TRBD1 is a possible D gene (5 bases). CDR1 is MRHNA and CDR2 is SNTAGT in the germline V gene. The CDR3 covers 13 residues. V gave up 3 bases and J gave up 5 bases, with 11 bases separating them. CDR3 sequence (DNA): TGTGCCAGCAGTGAAGGGGTCTGGGACGAGCAGTACTTC. This codes for CASSEGVWDEQYF.

By share, this clone counts as medium-sized (0.01 to 0.1%). This chain links TRBV19 with TRBJ1-1, with D hard to call. Germline V gives CDR1 LNHDA, CDR2 SQIVND (reference sequence). The CDR3 loop spans 12 amino acids. Trimming stripped 7 bases from V and 4 bases from J, with 10 bases between. CDR3 sequence: CASKGSGTEAFF. As DNA, the CDR3 is TGTGCCAGTAAAGGTTCGGGCACTGAAGCTTTCTTT.

The chain employs TRBV5-6 and TRBJ2-3, with D perhaps matching TRBD2 (5 bases). Germline V CDR1 and CDR2: SGHDT, YYEEEE. This CDR3 has 15 residues. Trimming removed 2 bases at V and 4 bases at J, with 14 bases between. The CDR3 region has the DNA TGTGCCAGCAGCTTCCGGGCCCCCGGGGCAGATACGCAGTATTTT. It encodes CASSFRAPGADTQYF. The variable domain in full, completed from reference TRBV5-6 and TRBJ2-3, reads DAGVTQSPTHLIKTRGQQVTLRCSPKSGHDTVSWYQQALGQGPQFIFQYYEEEERQRGNFPDRFSGHQFPNYSSELNVNALLLGDSALYLCASSFRAPGADTQYFGPGTRLTVL.

The chain employs TRBV5-4 and TRBJ2-7, with D possibly matching TRBD1 (5 bases). The CDR3 is 12 amino acids. The germline gives CDR1 SGHNT, CDR2 YYREEE (reference sequence). V lost 5 bases to trimming and J lost 6 bases, with 12 bases between them. The CDR3 protein is CASSPRQGEQYF. DNA for the CDR3: TGTGCCAGCAGTCCGAGGCAGGGCGAGCAGTACTTC.

This sequence joins TRBV15 and TRBJ2-5; 7 bases map to TRBD1. J gave up 0 bases and V 8 bases, and 3 bases lay outside the gene matches. The CDR3 contains 13 residues. Germline V gene sequence: CDR1 LNHNV, CDR2 YYDKDF (reference sequence). This CDR3 is CATSRGYQETQYF. The CDR3 DNA follows: TGTGCCACCTCCAGGGGGTACCAAGAGACCCAGTACTTC. The whole variable domain, filled in from reference TRBV15 and TRBJ2-5, reads DAMVIQNPRYQVTQFGKPVTLSCSQTLNHNVMYWYQQKSSQAPKLLFHYYDKDFNNEADTPDNFQSRRPNTSFCFLDIRSPGLGDTAMYLCATSRGYQETQYFGPGTRLLVL.

The chain links TRBV5-1 to TRBJ1-5; D is perhaps TRBD1 (5 bases). The CDR3 is 14 residues long. The germline V gene encodes CDR1 SGHRS and CDR2 YFSETQ. The germline V and J ends were trimmed by 0 bases and 6 bases, with 10 bases remaining between them. In DNA, the CDR3 is TGCGCCAGCAGCTTGGCCGGGGCAGGTCAGCCCCAGCATTTT. Its protein product is CASSLAGAGQPQHF.

This chain's CDR3 is CASSLDHSTDTQYF. CDR3 nucleotide sequence: TGCGCCAGCAGCTTGGACCACTCCACAGATACGCAGTATTTT. The gene calls are TRBV5-1 and TRBJ2-3, with D unclear. V was clipped by 0 bases and J by 2 bases, with 7 bases between them. Germline CDR1 reads SGHRS; CDR2 reads YFSETQ. The CDR3 contains 14 residues.

This clone is medium-sized within its sample. V is TRBV29-1 and J is TRBJ2-3; D may be TRBD2 (5 bases). The CDR3 is made up of 11 amino acids. Deletions cut 7 bases from V and 3 bases from J, with 8 bases between. Looked up from germline, CDR1 is SQVTM and CDR2 is ANQGSEA. In DNA, the CDR3 is TGCAGCGCTGGAGGTACAGATACGCAGTATTTT. This gives the protein CSAGGTDTQYF.

The rearrangement links TRBV20-1 to TRBJ1-2; D unclear. Trimming pared 8 bases from V and 7 bases from J, leaving 14 bases between. The CDR3 runs to 11 residues. Germline assignment: CDR1 DFQATT and CDR2 SNEGSKA (reference sequence). The CDR3, as DNA: TGCAGTCCATTAAGTGGCTTTGGCTACACCTTC. Translating gives CSPLSGFGYTF.

This clone was seen a handful of times. The V call is TRBV2, the J call TRBJ1-5, with a possible D match to TRBD1 (5 bases). The germline V gene has CDR1 SNHLY and CDR2 FYNNEI. CDR3 length: 16 amino acids. Between the trimmed V and J ends, which lost 8 bases and 2 bases, there was a span of 19 bases. The CDR3 loop is CASGSPGLQGNQPQHF. The CDR3 nucleotides read TGTGCCAGCGGCTCCCCGGGACTCCAAGGCAATCAGCCCCAGCATTTT.

This clone is medium-sized. The chain links TRBV7-4 to TRBJ1-1; TRBD1 matches at 10 bases. The CDR3 extends over 14 amino acids. The germline gives CDR1 SGHVT, CDR2 SQSDAQ. The V gene end was trimmed by 9 bases and the J gene end by 5 bases; junction bases not matched to a gene: 9. The CDR3 sequence: CASPPPGQGTEAFF. CDR3 sequence (DNA): TGTGCCAGTCCCCCTCCGGGACAGGGGACTGAAGCTTTCTTT.

This rearrangement joins TRBV1 to TRBJ1-4. TRBV1 is a pseudogene locus. The CDR3 consists of 17 residues. CDR3 loop: CTSSPRPGGRINEKLFF. As DNA, the CDR3 is TGCACCAGCAGCCCTCGTCCCGGGGGACGGATTAATGAAAAACTGTTTTTT.

This chain joins TRBV7-2 and TRBJ1-4; no clear D gene. The CDR3 has 12 amino acids. Looked up from germline, CDR1 is SGHTA and CDR2 is FQGNSA. The germline V and J ends were trimmed by 7 bases and 5 bases, with 8 bases remaining between them. The DNA for the CDR3 is TGTGCCAGCACCAGGTCGAATGAAAAACTGTTTTTT. Its protein is CASTRSNEKLFF.

V usage is TRBV7-2 and J usage is TRBJ1-1, with D perhaps matching TRBD1 (6 bases). CDR1 and CDR2 from the germline V gene are SGHTA and FQGNSA. The CDR3 extends over 13 amino acids. V lost 8 bases and J 6 bases, leaving 16 bases between the germline ends. Written as DNA, the CDR3 is TGTGCCAGCCGGAAAGGGGGGGCGTCTGAAGCTTTCTTT. This translates into CASRKGGASEAFF.

The chain combines TRBV7-3 with TRBJ2-1; D gene ambiguous. CDR1 and CDR2 (germline): SGHTA, FQGTGA. Trimming left V 0 bases short and J 9 bases short, with 15 bases between. CDR3 size: 15 residues. In DNA, the CDR3 is TGTGCCAGCAGCTTAACGGGTGGGCAAAGTGGTGAGCAGTTCTTC. It translates to CASSLTGGQSGEQFF.

The rearrangement uses TRBV6-4 and TRBJ2-1; a weak D match, TRBD2 (5 bases). This CDR3 region has 18 residues. Trimming took off 0 bases at V and 4 bases at J, with 19 bases between the two ends. Germline V gene lookup returns CDR1 MRHNA and CDR2 SNTAGT. As DNA, the CDR3 is TGTGCCAGCAGTGACTCGATAAGAGACTACGCCTTATACAATGAGCAGTTCTTC. Encoded protein: CASSDSIRDYALYNEQFF.

The table lists this clone with a few counts. Different DNA sequences within this sample yield the same CDR3. This chain joins TRBV28 and TRBJ2-7, with 12 nucleotides matching TRBD1. The CDR3 is made up of 14 amino acids. J gave up 6 bases and V 6 bases, and 6 bases lay outside the gene matches. Germline assignment: CDR1 MDHEN and CDR2 SYDVKM. This chain's CDR3 is CASSVGTGGFEQYF. The CDR3 DNA reads as TGTGCCAGCAGCGTCGGGACAGGGGGCTTCGAGCAGTACTTC.

This clone showed up just once. Different DNA sequences within this sample yield the same CDR3. The chain recombines TRBV7-3 with TRBJ1-2; D perhaps matches TRBD1 (5 bases). This CDR3 has 13 residues. V was trimmed by 2 bases and J by 3 bases, leaving 7 bases between them. The germline V gene has CDR1 SGHTA and CDR2 FQGTGA. CDR3 coding DNA: TGTGCCAGCAGCTTAGGAGGGGACTATGGCTACACCTTC. Translated: CASSLGGDYGYTF.

This chain joins TRBV9 and TRBJ2-2; tentative D call: TRBD2 (7 bases). Trimming left V 0 bases short and J 3 bases short, with 15 bases between. CDR3 size: 17 residues. Germline CDR1 reads SGDLS; CDR2 reads YYNGEE. CDR3 in DNA: TGTGCCAGCAGCGTAGAGTGGGGGGGGCTGGACACCGGGGAGCTGTTTTTT. This gives the protein CASSVEWGGLDTGELFF.

The J gene is TRBJ2-5, the V gene TRBV2, with 7 bases that match TRBD1. Germline lookup yields CDR1 SNHLY and CDR2 FYNNEI. The CDR3 covers 13 residues. J was trimmed by 5 bases and V by 5 bases; bases with no gene match: 5. The CDR3 DNA follows: TGTGCCAGCAGTCTGAGGGGGCTGGAGACCCAGTACTTC. Protein sequence: CASSLRGLETQYF.

The J gene is TRBJ2-6, the V gene TRBV7-9; maybe TRBD1 (5 bases). The CDR3 is made up of 15 amino acids. Germline V CDR1 and CDR2: SEHNR, FQNEAQ (reference sequence). Trimming took 4 bases from V and 1 from J, leaving 8 bases between them. The CDR3 region has the DNA TGTGCCAGCAGCTCCTACAGGTCTGGGGCCAACGTCCTGACTTTC. This translates into CASSSYRSGANVLTF. Full variable domain (remainder filled in from reference TRBV7-9 and TRBJ2-6): DTGVSQNPRHKITKRGQNVTFRCDPISEHNRLYWYRQTLGQGPEFLTYFQNEAQLEKSRLLSDRFSAERPKGSFSTLEIQRTEQGDSAMYLCASSSYRSGANVLTFGAGSRLTVL.

The chain carries TRBV2 and TRBJ2-6; D is unclear. CDR1 and CDR2 from the germline V gene are SNHLY and FYNNEI. The CDR3 covers 14 residues. Trimming shortened V by 5 bases and J by 2 bases, and 7 bases separated the two germline ends. CDR3 in amino acids: CASSPQAGANVLTF. The CDR3 DNA follows: TGTGCCAGCAGTCCGCAGGCTGGGGCCAACGTCCTGACTTTC.

The J gene is TRBJ2-2, the V gene TRBV5-4; D is possibly TRBD1 (6 bases). V lost 6 bases to trimming and J lost 6 bases, with 15 bases between them. This CDR3 comprises 14 residues. Germline V gene lookup returns CDR1 SGHNT and CDR2 YYREEE (reference sequence). Here the CDR3 reads CASKPRDNPGELFF. For the CDR3, the DNA is TGTGCCAGCAAACCCCGGGACAACCCCGGGGAGCTGTTTTTT.